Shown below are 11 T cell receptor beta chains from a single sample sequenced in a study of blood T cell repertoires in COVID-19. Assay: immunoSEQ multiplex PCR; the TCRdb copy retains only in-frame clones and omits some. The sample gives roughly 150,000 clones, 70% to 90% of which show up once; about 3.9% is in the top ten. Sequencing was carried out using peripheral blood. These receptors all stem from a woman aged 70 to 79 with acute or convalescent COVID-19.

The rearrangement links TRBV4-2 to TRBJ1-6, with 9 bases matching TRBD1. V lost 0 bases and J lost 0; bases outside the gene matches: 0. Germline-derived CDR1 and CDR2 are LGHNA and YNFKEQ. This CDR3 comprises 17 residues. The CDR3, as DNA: TGTGCCAGCAGCCAAGAGACAGGGGGCTCCTATAATTCACCCCTCCACTTT. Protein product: CASSQETGGSYNSPLHF.

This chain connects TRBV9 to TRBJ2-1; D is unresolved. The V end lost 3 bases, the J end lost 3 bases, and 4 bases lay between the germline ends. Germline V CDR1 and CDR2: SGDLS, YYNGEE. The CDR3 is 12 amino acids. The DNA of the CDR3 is TGTGCCAGCAGCGGACTCTACAATGAGCAGTTCTTC. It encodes CASSGLYNEQFF.

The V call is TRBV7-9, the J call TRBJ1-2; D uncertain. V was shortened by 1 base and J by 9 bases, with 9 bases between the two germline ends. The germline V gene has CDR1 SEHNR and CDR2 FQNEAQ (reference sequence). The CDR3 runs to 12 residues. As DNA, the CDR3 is TGTGCCAGCAGCTTAGTTAGCATGAGCTACACCTTC. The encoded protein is CASSLVSMSYTF.

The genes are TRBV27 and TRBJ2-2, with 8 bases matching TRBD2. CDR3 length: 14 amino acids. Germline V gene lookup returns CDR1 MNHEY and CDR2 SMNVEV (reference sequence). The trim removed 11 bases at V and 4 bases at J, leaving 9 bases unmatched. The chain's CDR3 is CAVSNLAGTGELFF. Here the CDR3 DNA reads TGTGCCGTATCGAACCTAGCGGGCACCGGGGAGCTGTTTTTT.

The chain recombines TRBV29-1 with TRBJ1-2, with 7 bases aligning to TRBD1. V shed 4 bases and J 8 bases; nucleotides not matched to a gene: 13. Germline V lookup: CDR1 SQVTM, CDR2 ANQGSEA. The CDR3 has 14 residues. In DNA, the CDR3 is TGCAGCGTTGCCCATAACTCAGGGGGAGGAGGCTACACCTTC. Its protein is CSVAHNSGGGGYTF.

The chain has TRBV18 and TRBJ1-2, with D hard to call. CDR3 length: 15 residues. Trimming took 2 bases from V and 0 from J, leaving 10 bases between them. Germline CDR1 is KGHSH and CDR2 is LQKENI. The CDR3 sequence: CASSPGPEANYGYTF. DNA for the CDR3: TGTGCCAGCTCACCAGGGCCCGAAGCTAACTATGGCTACACCTTC.

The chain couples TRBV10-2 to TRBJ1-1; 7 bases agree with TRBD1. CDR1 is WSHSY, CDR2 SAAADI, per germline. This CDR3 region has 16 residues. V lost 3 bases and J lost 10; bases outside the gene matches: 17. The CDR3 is CASSDRVGAGGDGAFF. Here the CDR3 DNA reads TGCGCCAGCAGTGATCGGGTAGGTGCAGGGGGAGACGGAGCTTTCTTT.

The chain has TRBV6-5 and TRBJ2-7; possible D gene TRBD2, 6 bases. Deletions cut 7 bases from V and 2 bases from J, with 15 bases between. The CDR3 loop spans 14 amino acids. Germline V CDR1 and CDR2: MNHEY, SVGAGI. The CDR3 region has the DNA TGTGCCAGCAACACGCGGGGCAGAACCTACGAGCAGTACTTC. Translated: CASNTRGRTYEQYF.

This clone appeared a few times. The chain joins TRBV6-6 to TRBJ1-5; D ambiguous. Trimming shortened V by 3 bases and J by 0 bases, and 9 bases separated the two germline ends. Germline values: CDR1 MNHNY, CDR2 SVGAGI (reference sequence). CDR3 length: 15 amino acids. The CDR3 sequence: CASSYDQNSNQPQHF. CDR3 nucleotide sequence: TGTGCCAGCAGTTATGATCAGAATAGCAATCAGCCCCAGCATTTT.

The CDR3 spells CASSLRASGSVGELFF. Written as DNA, the CDR3 is TGTGCCAGCAGCTTGCGGGCTAGCGGGAGTGTCGGGGAGCTGTTTTTT. The chain recombines TRBV5-6 with TRBJ2-2; 10 bases agree with TRBD2. The germline V gene encodes CDR1 SGHDT and CDR2 YYEEEE. V lost 1 base and J lost 7; bases outside the gene matches: 7. This CDR3 has 16 amino acids. The full variable domain, with the rest looked up from reference TRBV5-6 and TRBJ2-2, is DAGVTQSPTHLIKTRGQQVTLRCSPKSGHDTVSWYQQALGQGPQFIFQYYEEEERQRGNFPDRFSGHQFPNYSSELNVNALLLGDSALYLCASSLRASGSVGELFFGEGSRLTVL.

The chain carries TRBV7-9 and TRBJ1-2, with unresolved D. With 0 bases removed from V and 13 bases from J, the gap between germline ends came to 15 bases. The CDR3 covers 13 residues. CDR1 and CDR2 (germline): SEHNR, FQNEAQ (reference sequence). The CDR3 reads CASSLAVGGSGTF. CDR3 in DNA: TGTGCCAGCAGCTTAGCGGTGGGAGGTAGCGGCACCTTC.